The clone carrying this TCR beta chain appeared a few times. Unique molecular identifiers were incorporated when the TCRbeta library was constructed. TCRdb independently ran MiXCR on the PCR reads; one entry per CDR3 protein. The data show about 360,000 distinct CDR3 sequences, 10% to 15% seen once. The CDR3 is made up of 17 amino acids. In germline, CDR1 is SEHNR, CDR2 FQNEAQ (reference sequence). J was trimmed by 1 base and V by 3 bases; bases with no gene match: 11. The record originates from a study of T-cell reconstitution after alpha-beta-depleted transplantation in children. V gene TRBV7-9 combines with J gene TRBJ2-5, with TRBD2 matching 7 bases. This sample comprised PBMCs, obtained from the stem cell graft. The source of this sequence is a human donor who donated a stem cell graft to a child with Fanconi anemia. CDR3 bases: TGTGCCAGCAGCTTTTTCTCTTGGGGGGGGGGCCAAGAGACCCAGTACTTC. It specifies CASSFFSWGGGQETQYF.